This T cell receptor (beta chain) was observed in a study of blood T cells in healthy people across ages. For the study at large: T cells yielded about one barcoded beta molecule per two cells through template switching. Study-wide results and limits: Because donor CMV status was unknown, expanded clonotype changes were possibly confounded.

Looked up from germline, CDR1 is DFQATT and CDR2 is SNEGSKA (reference sequence). V lost 4 bases, J lost 10 bases, and 14 bases lay in between. The CDR3 contains 13 residues. Then a second PCR, running roughly 7 to 11 cycles, was carried out with a sample-barcoded 5' primer and a J-beta primer mix. TCRdb ran MiXCR on the 5' RACE reads and lists one entry per CDR3 protein. The sample contains about 770,000 distinct CDR3 sequences, around 43% of which appear only once. Per-sample PBMC isolation yielded at least 6.5 million cells. A note on this clonotype: The antigen remains unidentified.

The source of this sequence is a man aged 60 to 75 in good health. This chain uses TRBV20-1 with TRBJ1-6, with D perhaps TRBD1 (6 bases). Sample: blood. CDR3 sequence reads: CSAKTGIDSPLHF. CDR3 nucleotides: TGCAGTGCTAAAACAGGGATCGACTCACCCCTCCACTTT.